This TCR beta chain comes out of a study of shared clonotypes between healthy human individuals. Only one count was recorded for this clone. Its antigen remains unknown. Sequencing used immunoSEQ multiplex PCR; TCRdb keeps in-frame clones, though not all of them. This table holds a few million clones, 85% to 95% found once. Regarding the study as a whole: Represented genetic and exposure-history diversity was restricted by having few donors.

Germline CDR1 and CDR2: SGHTA and FQGNSA. Trimming removed 3 bases at V and 7 bases at J, with 18 bases between. The CDR3 has 15 residues. The TCR sequence derives from a man aged 18-30 years in good health. Some clones in this sample may be carry-over from other donors' samples. What was sequenced was naive CD4+ T cells from PBMCs. Subset indicated: CD45RA+ positively selected. This chain uses TRBV7-2 with TRBJ2-5; maybe TRBD1 (6 bases). The CDR3 sequence is CASSLGAQGTGTQYF. CDR3 coding DNA: TGTGCCAGCAGCTTGGGGGCGCAGGGGACCGGGACCCAGTACTTC.